These 10 T cell receptor beta chains came from one sample sequenced in a study of cytomegalovirus exposure and HLA in healthy donors. The PCR ran on 60 Vbeta and 13 Jbeta primers. Method: immunoSEQ multiplex PCR; TCRdb's copy keeps in-frame clones and lacks some. The sample has under 170,000 clones, 75% to 85% seen once. Sequencing input: PBMCs. These receptors all stem from a man aged 50 to 60 in good health and CMV-seropositive.

The chain uses TRBV5-1 and TRBJ2-6, with 7 positions matching TRBD2. Losses at the gene ends were 0 bases for V and 2 bases for J; bases not matched to a gene: 5. The V gene's germline CDR1 is SGHRS and CDR2 YFSETQ. The CDR3 contains 17 residues. The CDR3 DNA sequence: TGCGCCAGCAGCTTGGGGCTTGGGGGGGCTGGGGCCAACGTCCTGACTTTC. Residues: CASSLGLGGAGANVLTF.

The genes are TRBV7-8 and TRBJ1-5; 7 bases match TRBD1. CDR3 length: 15 amino acids. With V trimmed by 5 bases and J by 0 bases, 4 bases remained unmatched. The germline gives CDR1 SGHVS, CDR2 FQNEAQ. CDR3 in amino acids: CASSLQGSSNQPQHF. DNA for the CDR3: TGTGCCAGCAGCCTACAGGGGTCTAGCAATCAGCCCCAGCATTTT.

As regards this clone: The sample contains more than one DNA sequence encoding this CDR3. V is TRBV5-1 and J is TRBJ1-1; 7 bases align to TRBD1. The CDR3 has 14 residues. With V trimmed by 4 bases and J by 0 bases, 3 bases remained unmatched. Germline CDR1 is SGHRS and CDR2 is YFSETQ. The CDR3 DNA sequence: TGCGCCAGCAGCCGGGACAGCTTGAACACTGAAGCTTTCTTT. Translating it yields CASSRDSLNTEAFF. The variable domain in full, completed from reference TRBV5-1 and TRBJ1-1, reads KAGVTQTPRYLIKTRGQQVTLSCSPISGHRSVSWYQQTPGQGLQFLFEYFSETQRNKGNFPGRFSGRQFSNSRSEMNVSTLELGDSALYLCASSRDSLNTEAFFGQGTRLTVV.

The chain recombines TRBV10-3 with TRBJ2-7; the match to TRBD2 covers 9 bases. J was trimmed by 0 bases and V by 9 bases; bases with no gene match: 0. Germline V gene lookup returns CDR1 ENHRY and CDR2 SYGVKD. The CDR3 is made up of 12 amino acids. CDR3 nucleotide sequence: TGTGCCATGGGACTAGCCTCCTACGAGCAGTACTTC. As protein: CAMGLASYEQYF.

The chain employs TRBV21-1 and TRBJ2-7; the table's D call, TRBD1, has no DNA check behind it. TRBV21-1 is reported as a pseudogene. The CDR3 has 19 amino acids. CDR3 in amino acids: CASSPPDRLGQKYPYEQYF. As DNA, the CDR3 is TGTGCCAGCAGCCCCCCAGACAGGTTGGGGCAAAAATACCCCTACGAGCAGTACTTC.

V gene TRBV11-2 combines with J gene TRBJ2-3; TRBD2 aligns across 9 bases. Looked up from germline, CDR1 is SGHAT and CDR2 is FQNNGV. Trimming took 2 bases from V and 2 from J; bases not matched to a gene: 5. There are 16 residues in the CDR3. The CDR3 nucleotides are TGTGCCAGCAGCTTACATGGACTAGCGCTCACAGATACGCAGTATTTT. Its translation is CASSLHGLALTDTQYF.

Note on this clone: The junction differs from germline at one of its ends, possibly a read error. This rearrangement joins TRBV7-9 to TRBJ2-7; TRBD1 might be the D (5 bases). Germline V CDR1 and CDR2: SEHNR, FQNEAQ (reference sequence). This CDR3 comprises 12 residues. The CDR3 region is CSSSLDSPEQYF. CDR3 in DNA: TGTTCCAGCAGCTTAGACAGTCCCGAGCAGTACTTC.

This clone occurred a few times. This sequence joins TRBV29-1 and TRBJ1-4; TRBD1 agrees at 8 bases. The germline CDR1 and CDR2 sequences are SQVTM and ANQGSEA. With 4 bases clipped from V and 8 bases from J, the junction kept 6 bases outside the gene matches. This CDR3 contains 13 residues. Here the CDR3 reads CSVVQTGVEKLFF. The CDR3 nucleotides are TGCAGCGTTGTCCAGACAGGGGTAGAAAAACTGTTTTTT.

This clone was detected a few times. This chain connects TRBV10-3 to TRBJ2-7, with TRBD2 matching over 7 bases. The V and J ends lost 11 bases and 7 bases, in that order; junction bases with no gene match: 14. Looked up from germline, CDR1 is ENHRY and CDR2 is SYGVKD. The CDR3 contains 13 residues. CDR3 in DNA: TGTGCCCACAGAGGGGAGGGATTGAGGGAGCAGTACTTC. Translation: CAHRGEGLREQYF.

In its sample, this clone was seen once. An end of the junction does not agree with germline; a read error may underlie this. CDR3 sequence (DNA): TGTGCCAGCTCACCGCAACAGGGGGAGATAGAGTCCCAGTACTTC. Translation gives CASSPQQGEIESQYF. The V gene is TRBV18, the J gene TRBJ2-5; 8 bases fit TRBD1. Germline assignment: CDR1 KGHSH and CDR2 LQKENI. The CDR3 is made up of 15 amino acids.